Listed here are 31 T cell receptor beta chains from one sample, sequenced in a study of OX40 agonist ivuxolimab in advanced cancers. Preparation of the library involved the immunoSEQ multiplex PCR assay. Here the immuneACCESS table is served through TCRdb, limited to in-frame sequences with V and J called. Missing clones are a known gap in these copies; in checked studies unresolved V genes cover under half, and the rest lacks a known reason. This sample has some 70,000 clones in its table, and about 90% of those were observed once. The ten largest clones represent about 0.31% of the sample. The sequencing used CD4+ or CD8+ T cells sorted from blood, collected in a trial of the OX40 agonist ivuxolimab. The receptors originated from an adult with an advanced solid tumor such as melanoma, head and neck, liver or kidney cancer.

The gene calls are TRBV29-1 and TRBJ2-5; no reliable D call. V dropped 4 bases and J dropped 5 bases, with 14 bases sitting between them. This CDR3 spans 13 amino acids. Germline V gene lookup returns CDR1 SQVTM and CDR2 ANQGSEA. DNA for the CDR3: TGCAGCGTTGGAGCAACCGGTCGGGAGACCCAGTACTTC. As protein: CSVGATGRETQYF.

J is TRBJ2-5 and V is TRBV5-1; no clear D gene. V was pared by 6 bases and J by 4 bases, with 16 bases between. Per the germline V gene, CDR1 is SGHRS and CDR2 is YFSETQ. CDR3 length: 14 amino acids. The CDR3 is CASTTSPPAETQYF. The DNA of the CDR3 is TGCGCCAGCACCACGAGTCCACCCGCAGAGACCCAGTACTTC.

The CDR3 sequence is CSAFSSYEQYF. Here the CDR3 DNA reads TGCAGTGCCTTCAGTTCCTACGAGCAGTACTTC. The chain couples TRBV20-1 to TRBJ2-5, with no clear D. The J call is uncertain, as TRBJ2-7 better fits the DNA end. The CDR3 is 11 residues long. Germline assignment: CDR1 DFQATT and CDR2 SNEGSKA (reference sequence).

This sequence joins TRBV5-1 and TRBJ2-2; TRBD2 matches at 7 bases. The CDR3 runs 17 residues. Germline V lookup: CDR1 SGHRS, CDR2 YFSETQ. With V trimmed by 0 bases and J by 1 base, 6 bases remained unmatched. The CDR3 reads CASSLADGGRNTGELFF. DNA of the CDR3: TGCGCCAGCAGCTTGGCCGACGGCGGGAGGAACACCGGGGAGCTGTTTTTT.

V and J are TRBV6-6 and TRBJ1-4; a possible D gene is TRBD1 (6 bases). The germline V gene encodes CDR1 MNHNY and CDR2 SVGAGI (reference sequence). Trimming shortened V by 7 bases and J by 5 bases, and 14 bases separated the two germline ends. This CDR3 region has 14 residues. Here the CDR3 reads CASTRWGANEKLFF. The CDR3 nucleotides read TGTGCCAGCACCCGTTGGGGGGCAAATGAAAAACTGTTTTTT.

The chain is built from TRBV19 and TRBJ1-5; TRBD1 matches 10 bases. Germline V gives CDR1 LNHDA, CDR2 SQIVND (reference sequence). V shed 10 bases and J 2 bases; nucleotides not matched to a gene: 14. The CDR3 has 17 amino acids. CDR3 amino acids: CATGLRPGTGGNQPQHF. CDR3 nucleotide sequence: TGTGCCACGGGTTTACGCCCCGGGACAGGGGGCAATCAGCCCCAGCATTTT.

The chain has TRBV18 and TRBJ2-7; D is undetermined. Germline CDR1 reads KGHSH; CDR2 reads LQKENI. The V and J ends lost 1 base and 0 bases respectively, with 4 bases between them. The CDR3 covers 13 residues. CDR3 in amino acids: CASSPQNSYEQYF. DNA of the CDR3: TGTGCCAGCTCACCACAAAACTCCTACGAGCAGTACTTC.

V is TRBV27 and J is TRBJ2-7; 7 bases align to TRBD1. V lost 6 bases, J lost 1 base, and 9 bases stayed unmatched. This CDR3 contains 15 residues. CDR1 and CDR2 (germline): MNHEY, SMNVEV (reference sequence). The CDR3 nucleotides read TGTGCCAGCAGATATGGGGGACAGAATTCCTACGAGCAGTACTTC. Encoded protein: CASRYGGQNSYEQYF.

V usage is TRBV5-1 and J usage is TRBJ1-6; D ambiguous. This CDR3 contains 14 residues. Trimming removed 0 bases from V and 7 bases from J, with 8 bases in between. From germline, CDR1 is SGHRS and CDR2 YFSETQ. CDR3 nucleotides: TGCGCCAGCAGCTTGGAAGGGTCCAATTCACCCCTCCACTTT. Its protein is CASSLEGSNSPLHF.

This chain links TRBV10-2 with TRBJ1-2, with a weak D call TRBD1 (5 bases). The CDR3 contains 13 residues. Trimming removed 3 bases at V and 8 bases at J, with 13 bases between. The germline V gene has CDR1 WSHSY and CDR2 SAAADI. Written as DNA, the CDR3 is TGCGCCAGCAGTGAAACAGGCCGACAGGGCTACACCTTC. Protein: CASSETGRQGYTF.

In this sample, this clone turned up once. The rearrangement uses TRBV7-2 and TRBJ2-1; D may be TRBD1 (6 bases). The CDR3 consists of 12 residues. Germline CDR1 is SGHTA and CDR2 is FQGNSA. V was clipped by 5 bases and J by 11 bases, with 13 bases between them. The CDR3 nucleotides are TGTGCCAGCAGCCAGGGGTGGGAGAAGCAGTTCTTC. Translating it yields CASSQGWEKQFF. Full variable domain (rest looked up from reference TRBV7-2 and TRBJ2-1): GAGVSQSPSNKVTEKGKDVELRCDPISGHTALYWYRQSLGQGLEFLIYFQGNSAPDKSGLPSDRFSAERTGGSVSTLTIQRTQQEDSAVYLCASSQGWEKQFFGPGTRLTVL.

V and J are TRBV14 and TRBJ1-2; maybe TRBD1 (6 bases). V lost 3 bases to trimming and J lost 4 bases, with 12 bases between them. Per germline, CDR1 SGHDN and CDR2 FVKESK. The CDR3 runs 14 residues. CDR3 residues: CASSQGTNVYGYTF. DNA of the CDR3: TGTGCCAGCAGCCAGGGGACAAACGTCTATGGCTACACCTTC.

V gene TRBV9 combines with J gene TRBJ1-4; 7 positions agree with TRBD1. CDR1 is SGDLS, CDR2 YYNGEE, per germline. The CDR3 loop spans 16 amino acids. With V trimmed by 0 bases and J by 7 bases, 9 bases remained unmatched. CDR3 DNA sequence: TGTGCCAGCAGCGTAGGAAACAGGGGCGCGGGTGAAAAACTGTTTTTT. It translates to CASSVGNRGAGEKLFF.

The J gene is TRBJ1-3, the V gene TRBV19; TRBD1 matches 7 bases. This CDR3 has 15 amino acids. Germline V gene data show CDR1 as LNHDA and CDR2 as SQIVND (reference sequence). V was clipped by 6 bases and J by 0 bases; unmatched bases: 5. In DNA form, the CDR3 reads TGTGCCAGTAGCCGGGACAGAACCTCTGGAAACACCATATATTTT. Translating gives CASSRDRTSGNTIYF. Combining the CDR3 with reference TRBV19 and TRBJ1-3 gives the whole variable domain DGGITQSPKYLFRKEGQNVTLSCEQNLNHDAMYWYRQDPGQGLRLIYYSQIVNDFQKGDIAEGYSVSREKKESFPLTVTSAQKNPTAFYLCASSRDRTSGNTIYFGEGSWLTVV.

The chain carries TRBV28 and TRBJ2-5; 11 nucleotides agree with TRBD1. The CDR3 is made up of 15 amino acids. CDR1 is MDHEN, CDR2 SYDVKM, per germline. J gave up 5 bases and V 8 bases, and 10 bases lay outside the gene matches. This CDR3 is CASLIGGQGGETQYF. The CDR3 nucleotides read TGTGCCAGCCTAATCGGGGGACAGGGGGGTGAGACCCAGTACTTC.

J is TRBJ1-5 and V is TRBV13; TRBD1 might be the D (5 bases). Trimming stripped 0 bases from V and 7 bases from J, with 10 bases between. The CDR3 runs to 14 residues. The germline CDR1 and CDR2 sequences are PRHDT and FYEKMQ (reference sequence). This chain's CDR3 is CASSLGQGGQPQHF. CDR3 DNA: TGTGCCAGCAGCTTAGGGCAGGGAGGGCAGCCCCAGCATTTT.

The J gene is TRBJ1-1, the V gene TRBV10-1; unclear D gene. V dropped 0 bases and J dropped 1 base, with 6 bases sitting between them. The germline gives CDR1 WNHNN, CDR2 SYGVQD (reference sequence). The CDR3 spans 14 residues. This CDR3 reads CASSESTSNTEAFF. The DNA of the CDR3 is TGCGCCAGCAGTGAGTCGACATCGAACACTGAAGCTTTCTTT.

The V call is TRBV7-3, the J call TRBJ2-2; 13 bases line up with TRBD2. CDR1 SGHTA and CDR2 FQGTGA come from the germline V gene. This CDR3 contains 17 residues. Trimming took 2 bases from V and 4 from J; bases not matched to a gene: 4. The CDR3 reads CASSLPWTSGGTGELFF. The DNA of the CDR3 is TGTGCCAGCAGCTTACCCTGGACTAGCGGGGGCACCGGGGAGCTGTTTTTT. Full variable domain (outside the CDR3, taken from reference TRBV7-3 and TRBJ2-2): GAGVSQTPSNKVTEKGKYVELRCDPISGHTALYWYRQSLGQGPEFLIYFQGTGAADDSGLPNDRFFAVRPEGSVSTLKIQRTERGDSAVYLCASSLPWTSGGTGELFFGEGSRLTVL.

This chain links TRBV10-3 with TRBJ2-1; 9 bases are shared with TRBD2. Germline V CDR1 and CDR2: ENHRY, SYGVKD. The CDR3 is 17 residues long. J gave up 3 bases and V 4 bases, and 10 bases lay outside the gene matches. Written as DNA, the CDR3 is TGTGCCATCAGTGGGGCAGCGGGGGGCATAAACTACAATGAGCAGTTCTTC. Translation gives CAISGAAGGINYNEQFF.

V and J are TRBV9 and TRBJ1-4; D is ambiguous. V shed 0 bases and J shed 0 bases, with 12 bases lying between them. Germline CDR1 is SGDLS and CDR2 is YYNGEE. CDR3 length equals 17 residues. The CDR3 nucleotides read TGTGCCAGCAGCGTAGAGGGAGGCCTAGCAACTAATGAAAAACTGTTTTTT. Translated, it gives CASSVEGGLATNEKLFF. Full variable domain (rest looked up from reference TRBV9 and TRBJ1-4): DSGVTQTPKHLITATGQRVTLRCSPRSGDLSVYWYQQSLDQGLQFLIQYYNGEERAKGNILERFSAQQFPDLHSELNLSSLELGDSALYFCASSVEGGLATNEKLFFGSGTQLSVL.

This clone appeared once. The V gene is TRBV5-1, the J gene TRBJ2-1; 8 nucleotides line up with TRBD2. The CDR3 covers 16 residues. Germline trimming cut 0 bases from V and 2 bases from J; bases unmatched to any gene: 4. Germline CDR1 and CDR2: SGHRS and YFSETQ. The CDR3 spells CASSLEPGRAYNEQFF. DNA for the CDR3: TGCGCCAGCAGCTTGGAACCCGGGAGGGCCTACAATGAGCAGTTCTTC.

The CDR3 nucleotides are TGTGCCAGCAGTGAATCAGGGACCCAGTACTTC. It yields the protein CASSESGTQYF. The chain uses TRBV2 and TRBJ2-5; D is unresolved. The germline CDR1 and CDR2 sequences are SNHLY and FYNNEI. Trimming stripped 2 bases from V and 7 bases from J, with 5 bases between. This CDR3 contains 11 residues.

This clone appeared a few times. Within the sample, other DNA sequences also encode this same CDR3. The V and J genes are TRBV6-1 and TRBJ2-4, with 8 bases matching TRBD1. The trim removed 5 bases at V and 7 bases at J, leaving 4 bases unmatched. Per germline, CDR1 MNHNS and CDR2 SASEGT. The CDR3 is made up of 13 amino acids. The CDR3 DNA is TGTGCCAGCAGTCTGACAGGGGTGAACATTCAGTACTTC. It yields the protein CASSLTGVNIQYF.

This sequence joins TRBV2 and TRBJ2-1, with D perhaps matching TRBD1 or TRBD2 (5 bases each). Trimming left V 7 bases short and J 6 bases short, with 10 bases between. This CDR3 is built from 12 residues. CDR1 is SNHLY, CDR2 FYNNEI, per germline. The CDR3 region has the DNA TGTGCCAGCAACTTAGGGACCAATGAGCAGTTCTTC. The encoded protein is CASNLGTNEQFF.

The chain uses TRBV6-1 and TRBJ2-5; 7 bases are shared with TRBD1. The CDR3 is 16 residues long. Germline values: CDR1 MNHNS, CDR2 SASEGT. The J segment lost 1 base and the V segment lost 4 bases, leaving 9 bases of the junction unmatched. CDR3 bases: TGTGCCAGCAGTGCCCGGGAAAGGGGGCCCCAAGAGACCCAGTACTTC. Translating it yields CASSARERGPQETQYF.

The rearrangement links TRBV5-4 to TRBJ2-7; perhaps D is TRBD1 or TRBD2 (5 bases each). The germline V gene has CDR1 SGHNT and CDR2 YYREEE (reference sequence). The CDR3 loop spans 14 amino acids. Trimming stripped 1 base from V and 5 bases from J, with 13 bases between. CDR3 residues: CASSLRQGEDEQYF. The CDR3 DNA reads TGTGCCAGCAGCTTGAGGCAGGGAGAAGACGAGCAGTACTTC. The variable domain in full, with the rest retrieved from reference TRBV5-4 and TRBJ2-7, is ETGVTQSPTHLIKTRGQQVTLRCSSQSGHNTVSWYQQALGQGPQFIFQYYREEENGRGNFPPRFSGLQFPNYSSELNVNALELDDSALYLCASSLRQGEDEQYFGPGTRLTVT.

CDR3 loop: CASSPSVNYGYTF. The CDR3 coding sequence is TGCGCCAGCAGCCCTTCAGTAAACTATGGCTACACCTTC. The V call is TRBV5-1, the J call TRBJ1-2; unclear D gene. Germline V gives CDR1 SGHRS, CDR2 YFSETQ. The V gene lost 4 bases and the J gene lost 2 bases, with 9 bases spanning the gap. This CDR3 contains 13 residues.

The genes are TRBV18 and TRBJ2-7; 8 bases agree with TRBD2. The V gene's germline CDR1 is KGHSH and CDR2 LQKENI. Germline trimming cut 2 bases from V and 7 bases from J; bases unmatched to any gene: 4. The CDR3 is 13 amino acids. The CDR3 loop reads CASSPGTRGEQYF. The CDR3 region has the DNA TGTGCCAGCTCACCAGGGACTAGGGGAGAGCAGTACTTC.

This chain joins TRBV11-2 and TRBJ2-5; 7 positions agree with TRBD2. The V gene end was trimmed by 5 bases and the J gene end by 12 bases; junction bases not matched to a gene: 9. The CDR3 totals 12 residues. In germline, CDR1 is SGHAT, CDR2 FQNNGV. The CDR3 reads CASSPGGGSKYF. CDR3 sequence (DNA): TGTGCCAGCAGCCCTGGGGGAGGGTCTAAGTACTTC.

The genes are TRBV30 and TRBJ2-2; the D is unclear. Germline loops: CDR1 GTSNPN, CDR2 SVGIG (reference sequence). Trimming pared 0 bases from V and 1 base from J, leaving 12 bases between. The CDR3 has 16 residues. The chain's CDR3 is CAWSVRAVGNTGELFF. DNA of the CDR3: TGTGCCTGGAGTGTACGGGCGGTGGGGAACACCGGGGAGCTGTTTTTT.

The genes are TRBV7-9 and TRBJ2-7, with no clear D. Trimming removed 5 bases at V and 0 bases at J, with 5 bases between. Germline V gives CDR1 SEHNR, CDR2 FQNEAQ (reference sequence). The CDR3 is 12 amino acids. CDR3 protein: CASSIPSYEQYF. CDR3 DNA sequence: TGTGCCAGCAGCATCCCCTCCTACGAGCAGTACTTC.